The 5 T cell receptor beta chains reported below all come from one sample, sequenced in a study of cytomegalovirus exposure and HLA in healthy donors. Clones were read by immunoSEQ multiplex PCR, and TCRdb kept only the in-frame ones, dropping some. Here the sample spans roughly 150,000 clones, roughly 90% being singletons. Material: PBMCs. All receptors derive from a young woman in good health and CMV-seropositive.

The chain carries TRBV7-9 and TRBJ1-5; a weak D match, TRBD1 (5 bases). The V and J ends lost 5 bases and 1 base respectively, with 12 bases between them. Germline V gene data show CDR1 as SEHNR and CDR2 as FQNEAQ (reference sequence). The CDR3 sequence is 15 residues long. The CDR3 DNA follows: TGTGCCAGCAGCCCCCCCGGGGGAAGCAATCAGCCCCAGCATTTT. It specifies CASSPPGGSNQPQHF.

The chain employs TRBV5-6 and TRBJ2-3, with D possibly being TRBD2 (5 bases). The V gene lost 0 bases and the J gene lost 2 bases, with 10 bases spanning the gap. There are 15 residues in the CDR3. Germline CDR1 and CDR2: SGHDT and YYEEEE. DNA of the CDR3: TGTGCCAGCAGCTTGGCTCGGGAACACACAGATACGCAGTATTTT. Its protein product is CASSLAREHTDTQYF.

The V and J genes are TRBV28 and TRBJ1-3, with 8 bases matching TRBD1. Trimming at V came to 5 bases and at J to 4 bases, leaving 10 bases not matched to a gene. CDR1 is MDHEN and CDR2 is SYDVKM in the germline V gene. CDR3 length: 16 amino acids. In nucleotides, the CDR3 is TGTGCCAGCAGTCCCGGCCAGGGGGCGGAGGGAAACACCATATATTTT. Translated, it gives CASSPGQGAEGNTIYF.

V gene TRBV6-5 combines with J gene TRBJ2-5; TRBD1 matches 7 bases. The CDR3 extends over 13 amino acids. The J segment lost 5 bases and the V segment lost 4 bases, leaving 4 bases of the junction unmatched. Germline-derived CDR1 and CDR2 are MNHEY and SVGAGI. The CDR3 region has the DNA TGTGCCAGCAGTTTAGGGGGCCCTGAGACCCAGTACTTC. Its translation: CASSLGGPETQYF.

The V gene is TRBV7-2, the J gene TRBJ1-2, with D possibly TRBD1 on 5 matching bases. The CDR3 length is 18 residues. Germline CDR1 SGHTA, CDR2 FQGNSA. V lost 7 bases and J lost 4, with 28 bases in between. The CDR3 loop is CASTIGRGRIASSYGYTF. CDR3 bases: TGTGCCAGCACAATCGGTAGGGGAAGAATAGCTAGTAGCTATGGCTACACCTTC.